These 5 T cell receptor beta chains were all obtained from the same sample, sequenced in a study of T-cell reconstitution after alpha-beta-depleted transplantation in children. Molecular barcoding with unique molecular identifiers was used for the TCRbeta library. TCRdb re-called the PCR reads with MiXCR, one entry per CDR3 protein. The sample has about 610,000 distinct CDR3 sequences, about 10% seen once. Sequences were derived from PBMCs from the stem cell graft donor, sampled from the stem cell graft. The source of these receptors is a human donor who donated a stem cell graft to a child with acute myeloid leukemia.

The chain uses TRBV4-3 and TRBJ2-3; no clear D gene. Deletions cut 4 bases from V and 0 bases from J, with 8 bases between. The germline V gene encodes CDR1 LGHNA and CDR2 YSLEER. This CDR3 contains 14 residues. The CDR3 spells CASSLQRSTDTQYF. The CDR3 nucleotides are TGCGCCAGCAGCCTCCAGCGTAGCACAGATACGCAGTATTTT.

This clonotype appeared many times. This chain connects TRBV7-8 to TRBJ1-3; no definite D call. Germline CDR1 and CDR2: SGHVS and FQNEAQ. This CDR3 contains 15 residues. V gave up 4 bases and J gave up 0 bases, with 10 bases separating them. CDR3 loop: CASSSLSSSGNTIYF. For the CDR3, the DNA is TGTGCCAGCAGCTCTCTCTCCAGCTCTGGAAACACCATATATTTT.

This clonotype was detected a few times. The chain has TRBV7-2 and TRBJ2-2, with D hard to call. V was pared by 0 bases and J by 4 bases, with 9 bases between. CDR3 size: 15 residues. The germline V gene has CDR1 SGHTA and CDR2 FQGNSA. The CDR3 sequence: CASSLAQGSTGELFF. The CDR3 DNA follows: TGTGCCAGCAGCTTAGCGCAAGGCAGCACCGGGGAGCTGTTTTTT.

In its sample, this clonotype was seen many times. The rearrangement joins TRBV20-1 to TRBJ2-1, with 9 nucleotides matching TRBD2. Losses at the gene ends were 4 bases for V and 10 bases for J; bases not matched to a gene: 11. The CDR3 is made up of 14 amino acids. Germline V CDR1 and CDR2: DFQATT, SNEGSKA (reference sequence). In DNA form, the CDR3 reads TGCAGTGCTAAAAGGCCAGCGGGAGGAGTAGAGCAGTTCTTC. Translated: CSAKRPAGGVEQFF.

This clonotype was seen ten or more times. V and J are TRBV28 and TRBJ1-2; TRBD1 aligns across 7 bases. The CDR3 length is 11 residues. The V gene's germline CDR1 is MDHEN and CDR2 SYDVKM. V trimming: 8 bases; J trimming: 7 bases; junction bases outside the gene matches: 4. The CDR3 nucleotides read TGTGCCAGCGAAAACAGGGGTGGCTACACCTTC. Translating gives CASENRGGYTF.